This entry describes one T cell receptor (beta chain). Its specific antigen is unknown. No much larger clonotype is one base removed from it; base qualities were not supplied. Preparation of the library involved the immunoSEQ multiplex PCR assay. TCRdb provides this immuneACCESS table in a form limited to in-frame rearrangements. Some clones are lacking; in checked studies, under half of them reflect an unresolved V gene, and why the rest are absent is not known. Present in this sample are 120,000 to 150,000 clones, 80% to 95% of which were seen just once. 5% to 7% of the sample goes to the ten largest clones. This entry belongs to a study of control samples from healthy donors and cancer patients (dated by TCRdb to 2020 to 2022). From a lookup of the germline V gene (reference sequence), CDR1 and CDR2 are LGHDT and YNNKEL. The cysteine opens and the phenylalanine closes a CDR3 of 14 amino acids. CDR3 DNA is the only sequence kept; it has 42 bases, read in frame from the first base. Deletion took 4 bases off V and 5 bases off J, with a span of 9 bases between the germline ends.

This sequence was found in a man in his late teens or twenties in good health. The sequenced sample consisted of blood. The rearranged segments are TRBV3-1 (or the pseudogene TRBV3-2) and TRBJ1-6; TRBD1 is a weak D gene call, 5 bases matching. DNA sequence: TGTGCCAGCAGCCCACGAGGGGATAATTCACCCCTCCACTTT. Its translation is CASSPRGDNSPLHF.